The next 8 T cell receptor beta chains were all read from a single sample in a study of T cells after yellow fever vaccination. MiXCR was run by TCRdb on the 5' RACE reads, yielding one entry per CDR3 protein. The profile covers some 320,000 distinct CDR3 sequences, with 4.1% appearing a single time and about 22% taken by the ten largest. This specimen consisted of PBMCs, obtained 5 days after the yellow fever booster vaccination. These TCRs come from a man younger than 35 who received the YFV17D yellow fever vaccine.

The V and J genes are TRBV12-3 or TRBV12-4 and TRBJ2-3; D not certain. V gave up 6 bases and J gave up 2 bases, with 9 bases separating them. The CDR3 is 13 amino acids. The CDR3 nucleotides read TGTGCCAGCAGCTCCCACAACACAGATACGCAGTATTTT. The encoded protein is CASSSHNTDTQYF.

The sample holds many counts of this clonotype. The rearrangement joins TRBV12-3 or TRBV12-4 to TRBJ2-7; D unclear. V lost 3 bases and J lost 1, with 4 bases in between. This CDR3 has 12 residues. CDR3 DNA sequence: TGTGCCAGCAGTTTTGAGTCCTACGAGCAGTACTTC. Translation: CASSFESYEQYF.

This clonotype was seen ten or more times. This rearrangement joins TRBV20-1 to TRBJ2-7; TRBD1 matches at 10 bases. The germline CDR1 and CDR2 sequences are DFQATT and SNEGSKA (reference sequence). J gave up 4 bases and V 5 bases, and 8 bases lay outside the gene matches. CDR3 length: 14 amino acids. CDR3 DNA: TGCAGTGCTGTTAGACAGGGGGCTGGGTACGAGCAGTACGTC. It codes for CSAVRQGAGYEQYV.

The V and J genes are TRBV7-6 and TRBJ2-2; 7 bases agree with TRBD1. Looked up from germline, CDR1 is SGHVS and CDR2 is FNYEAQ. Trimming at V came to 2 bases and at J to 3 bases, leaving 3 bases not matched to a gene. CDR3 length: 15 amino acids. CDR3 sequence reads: CASSLMGQYTGELFF. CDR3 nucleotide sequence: TGTGCCAGCAGCTTAATGGGACAGTACACCGGGGAGCTGTTTTTT.

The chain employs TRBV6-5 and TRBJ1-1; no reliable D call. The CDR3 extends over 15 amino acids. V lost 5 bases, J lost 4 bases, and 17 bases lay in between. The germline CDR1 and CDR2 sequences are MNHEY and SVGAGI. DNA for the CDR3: TGTGCCAGCAGTCCACGACTGGGCTTGAGCACTGAAGCTTTCTTT. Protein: CASSPRLGLSTEAFF.

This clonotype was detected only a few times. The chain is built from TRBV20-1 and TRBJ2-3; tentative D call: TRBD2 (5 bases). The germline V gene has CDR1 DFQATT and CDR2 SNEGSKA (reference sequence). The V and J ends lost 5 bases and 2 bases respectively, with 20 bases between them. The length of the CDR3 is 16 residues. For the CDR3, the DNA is TGCAGTGCTGTTAACCCCGGGAAAGGGCCCACAGATACGCAGTATTTT. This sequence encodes CSAVNPGKGPTDTQYF.

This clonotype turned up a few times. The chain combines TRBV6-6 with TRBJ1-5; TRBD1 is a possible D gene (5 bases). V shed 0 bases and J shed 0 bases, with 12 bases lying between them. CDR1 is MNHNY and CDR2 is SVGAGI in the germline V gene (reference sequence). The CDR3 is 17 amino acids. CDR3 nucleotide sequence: TGTGCCAGCAGTTACTCTTTGGGGGGAGGTAGCAATCAGCCCCAGCATTTT. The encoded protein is CASSYSLGGGSNQPQHF.

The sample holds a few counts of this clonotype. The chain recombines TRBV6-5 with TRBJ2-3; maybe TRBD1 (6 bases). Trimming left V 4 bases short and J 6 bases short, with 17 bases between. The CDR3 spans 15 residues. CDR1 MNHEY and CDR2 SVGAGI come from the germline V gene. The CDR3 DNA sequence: TGTGCCAGCAGTTCTCCTAGAGCAGGGGCGGATACGCAGTATTTT. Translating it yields CASSSPRAGADTQYF.